This TCR beta chain was sequenced in a study of T-cell memory formation after mild COVID-19. TCRdb re-analysed the 5' RACE reads in MiXCR, keeping a single row per CDR3 protein. The data contain about 190,000 distinct CDR3 sequences, 27% of them singletons. This clonotype occurred a few times. Sequencing was performed on PBMCs or a T cell subset sorted from them (not recorded which). The clonotype was recovered from an adult woman who had mild COVID-19 (a few samples of this study predate the infection). Cell type and time point are not known.

DNA of the CDR3: TGTGCCAGCAGCTTACAGGACAGGGAAGGCTACACCTTC. The encoded protein is CASSLQDREGYTF. J is TRBJ1-2 and V is TRBV7-9; 8 bases map to TRBD1. The CDR3 has 13 residues. V shed 2 bases, J shed 8 bases, and the junction held 4 bases outside the gene matches. Germline V gives CDR1 SEHNR, CDR2 FQNEAQ (reference sequence).